The clone carrying this T cell receptor (beta chain) was recorded once. The data originate from a study of blood T cell repertoires in COVID-19. Study in general: The samples span acute and convalescent COVID-19 from the United States, Italy and Spain. In each case, the material was cDNA or gDNA derived from T cells, B-cell-depleted T cells, or PBMCs.

The germline V gene encodes CDR1 KGHSH and CDR2 LQKENI. V trimming: 3 bases; J trimming: 4 bases; junction bases outside the gene matches: 8. CDR3 length: 16 amino acids. As handled by the study authors: The authors estimated nucleated cell counts from reference gene primer amplification. TCRdb's copy holds only in-frame clones and misses some; the assay was immunoSEQ multiplex PCR. That table gives V, J and clone size, and the DNA gave D and trimming. The sample shows around 110,000 clones, roughly 83% of them seen only once. This sequence originates from a man younger than 45 with acute or convalescent COVID-19. Sequences were obtained from peripheral blood. This chain connects TRBV18 to TRBJ2-1; TRBD2 matches at 8 bases. This CDR3 is CASSPPTGGRYNEQFF. The CDR3 bases are TGTGCCAGCTCACCCCCAACGGGAGGGAGATACAATGAGCAGTTCTTC.